The entry below describes one T cell receptor (beta chain). The CDR3 extends over 14 amino acids. V shed 0 bases and J 10 bases; nucleotides not matched to a gene: 7. Germline V gene lookup returns CDR1 SGDLS and CDR2 YYNGEE. This entry belongs to a study of blood T cell repertoires in COVID-19. In the study overall: Samples representing acute and convalescent COVID-19 were sourced from the United States, Italy and Spain.

This table comes from immunoSEQ multiplex PCR, and its TCRdb copy is limited to in-frame clones, with some not included. This sample yields about 340,000 clones, of which about 90% are seen a single time; 3% to 4% belongs to the top ten. The chain joins TRBV9 to TRBJ2-3; 8 bases line up with TRBD2. The sample was peripheral blood. The clonotype was recovered from a woman under 30 who had recovered from COVID-19. CDR3 sequence reads: CASSVGSREVAQYF. The CDR3 DNA sequence: TGTGCCAGCAGCGTAGGGTCGCGGGAGGTGGCGCAGTATTTT.